A selection of T cell receptor beta chains follows, all from one sample in a study of cytomegalovirus exposure and HLA in healthy donors. The table came from immunoSEQ multiplex PCR; TCRdb's copy has only in-frame clones and leaves some out. Here the sample spans around 220,000 clones, over 60% being singletons. Material for sequencing was PBMCs. The receptor source for this set is a man aged 18 to 29 in good health and CMV-seronegative. Each CDR3 is given with its conserved first and last residue. The D gene is left open where the match is weak. Clone size appears in some rows only: once, few, many, or a class for an expanded clone.

d_gene: -
j_gene: TRBJ1-1
v_gene: TRBV18
abundance: -
CDR3nt: TGTGCCAGCTCACCACGGAACGGGAAGGGAACTGAAGCTTTCTTT
CDR3aa: CASSPRNGKGTEAFF

d_gene: TRBD1
j_gene: TRBJ1-5
v_gene: TRBV30
abundance: few
CDR3nt: TGTGCCTGGGCCGATGGACAGGGAGAACAGCCCCAGCATTTT
CDR3aa: CAWADGQGEQPQHF

d_gene: -
j_gene: TRBJ1-2
v_gene: TRBV28
abundance: -
CDR3nt: TGTGCCAGCAGTCCCGCGGCGCCCAACTATGGCTACACCTTC
CDR3aa: CASSPAAPNYGYTF

d_gene: -
j_gene: TRBJ2-7
v_gene: TRBV7-9
abundance: -
CDR3nt: TGTGCCAGCAGCTTAGGGGACTCATACGAGCAGTACTTC
CDR3aa: CASSLGDSYEQYF

d_gene: -
j_gene: TRBJ2-1
v_gene: TRBV7-3
abundance: few
CDR3nt: TGTGCCAGCAGCTTAACTCCGGGAGAAGACAATGAGCAGTTCTTC
CDR3aa: CASSLTPGEDNEQFF

d_gene: TRBD1
j_gene: TRBJ2-3
v_gene: TRBV9
abundance: -
CDR3nt: TGTGCCAGCAGCGTAGCCGGGACAGGAGTCACAGATACGCAGTATTTT
CDR3aa: CASSVAGTGVTDTQYF

d_gene: TRBD1
j_gene: TRBJ1-1
v_gene: TRBV28
abundance: -
CDR3nt: TGTGCCAGCAGTTTATGGGGGGACAGGGTAACTGAAGCTTTCTTT
CDR3aa: CASSLWGDRVTEAFF

d_gene: -
j_gene: TRBJ1-1
v_gene: TRBV28
abundance: -
CDR3nt: TGTGCCAGCAGTCCCAGGGATCAGGCAGGGCCCATGAACACTGAAGCTTTCTTT
CDR3aa: CASSPRDQAGPMNTEAFF

d_gene: TRBD1
j_gene: TRBJ1-2
v_gene: TRBV14
abundance: -
CDR3nt: TGTGCCAGCAGCCGGAGCGAGACAGGGGGCTATGGCTACACCTTC
CDR3aa: CASSRSETGGYGYTF

d_gene: -
j_gene: TRBJ1-1
v_gene: TRBV29-1
abundance: many
CDR3nt: TGCAGCGTTGAATTGGCAGGGGTTTTCGGTGAAGCTTTCTTT
CDR3aa: CSVELAGVFGEAFF

d_gene: -
j_gene: TRBJ2-3
v_gene: TRBV10-2
abundance: -
CDR3nt: TGCGCCAGCAGTCCCTTACACAGCCGCACAGATACGCAGTATTTT
CDR3aa: CASSPLHSRTDTQYF

d_gene: TRBD2
j_gene: TRBJ2-1
v_gene: TRBV19
abundance: -
CDR3nt: TGTGCCAGTAGTGTTAGCGGGAGAAACAATGAGCAGTTCTTC
CDR3aa: CASSVSGRNNEQFF

d_gene: TRBD1
j_gene: TRBJ1-6
v_gene: TRBV19
abundance: -
CDR3nt: TGTGCCAGTATGGACAGGGGAACCTATAATTCACCCCTCCACTTT
CDR3aa: CASMDRGTYNSPLHF

d_gene: TRBD2
j_gene: TRBJ2-1
v_gene: TRBV6-5
abundance: few
CDR3nt: TGTGCCAGCAGTTACCCTGGGGGGGAGGGCCGCAATGAGCAGTTCTTC
CDR3aa: CASSYPGGEGRNEQFF

d_gene: TRBD1
j_gene: TRBJ1-2
v_gene: TRBV19
abundance: -
CDR3nt: TGTGCCAGTGGACAGGGTGTTTCTAACTATGGCTACACCTTC
CDR3aa: CASGQGVSNYGYTF

d_gene: -
j_gene: TRBJ2-5
v_gene: TRBV5-5
abundance: -
CDR3nt: TGTGCCAGCAGCTTCAGGGAAGAGACCCAGTACTTC
CDR3aa: CASSFREETQYF

d_gene: -
j_gene: TRBJ2-7
v_gene: TRBV7-2
abundance: -
CDR3nt: TGTGCCAGCAGCCGAACAGGACAGTCGGGGAACTACGAGCAGTACTTC
CDR3aa: CASSRTGQSGNYEQYF

d_gene: TRBD2
j_gene: TRBJ2-5
v_gene: TRBV7-2
abundance: -
CDR3nt: TGTGCCAGCAGCTTTCGGACTAGCGGGATCGGGGAGACCCAGTACTTC
CDR3aa: CASSFRTSGIGETQYF

d_gene: -
j_gene: TRBJ1-1
v_gene: TRBV13
abundance: few
CDR3nt: TGTGCCAGCAGCTTCCGACAGGTGCACATGAACACTGAAGCTTTCTTT
CDR3aa: CASSFRQVHMNTEAFF

d_gene: -
j_gene: TRBJ2-1
v_gene: TRBV6-5
abundance: -
CDR3nt: TGTGCCAGCAGTTACTCTCAGGGGGGAGCTCGGAATGAGCAGTTCTTC
CDR3aa: CASSYSQGGARNEQFF

d_gene: -
j_gene: TRBJ1-1
v_gene: TRBV18
abundance: -
CDR3nt: TGTGCCAGCTCACCAATACAGGGAGAGGAAGCTTTCTTT
CDR3aa: CASSPIQGEEAFF

d_gene: TRBD2
j_gene: TRBJ2-5
v_gene: TRBV5-6
abundance: once
CDR3nt: TGTGCCAGCAGCTTGGGCGGGGGGGCCAGGGAGACCCAGTACTTC
CDR3aa: CASSLGGGARETQYF

d_gene: TRBD2
j_gene: TRBJ2-7
v_gene: TRBV11-3
abundance: -
CDR3nt: TGTGCCAGCAGCTTAGGGGGGGGGAACGAGCAGTACTTC
CDR3aa: CASSLGGGNEQYF

d_gene: -
j_gene: TRBJ2-6
v_gene: TRBV2
abundance: -
CDR3nt: TGTGCCAGCAGTCCTGACAGGGCGGGAGGGGCCAACGTCCTGACTTTC
CDR3aa: CASSPDRAGGANVLTF

d_gene: -
j_gene: TRBJ1-2
v_gene: TRBV4-2
abundance: -
CDR3nt: TGTGCCAGCAGCCAAGATAAGACAGCTAAAATGATCAACTATGGCTACACCTTC
CDR3aa: CASSQDKTAKMINYGYTF

d_gene: TRBD2
j_gene: TRBJ2-2
v_gene: TRBV11-3
abundance: -
CDR3nt: TGTGCCAGCAGCTTAGGTCTAGCGGGAGTCACCGGGGAGCTGTTTTTT
CDR3aa: CASSLGLAGVTGELFF

d_gene: TRBD2
j_gene: TRBJ2-7
v_gene: TRBV19
abundance: -
CDR3nt: TGTGCCAGTAGTCCGGGACTAGCGGGGGGGCGCTACGAGCAGTACTTC
CDR3aa: CASSPGLAGGRYEQYF

d_gene: TRBD1
j_gene: TRBJ2-1
v_gene: TRBV5-1
abundance: once
CDR3nt: TGCGCCAGCAGCTTACAGGGGGAGCACTCCTACAATGAGCAGTTCTTC
CDR3aa: CASSLQGEHSYNEQFF

d_gene: TRBD2
j_gene: TRBJ2-5
v_gene: TRBV7-9
abundance: -
CDR3nt: TGTTCCAGCAGCTTAGTGCCTAGCGGGAGGGTCCTCCAAGAGACCCAGTACTTC
CDR3aa: CSSSLVPSGRVLQETQYF

d_gene: TRBD1
j_gene: TRBJ2-7
v_gene: TRBV5-6
abundance: -
CDR3nt: TGTGCCAGCAGCTCACCTTGGGGACAGGGGGTCTACGAGCAGTACTTC
CDR3aa: CASSSPWGQGVYEQYF

d_gene: -
j_gene: TRBJ2-2
v_gene: TRBV19
abundance: -
CDR3nt: TGTGCCAGTAGTATAGCACTAGCTGCGAACACCGGGGAGCTGTTTTTT
CDR3aa: CASSIALAANTGELFF

d_gene: TRBD1
j_gene: TRBJ2-7
v_gene: TRBV28
abundance: -
CDR3nt: TGTGCCAGCAGTTTAACAGGGGCTGCCCAAAGCTCCTACGAGCAGTACTTC
CDR3aa: CASSLTGAAQSSYEQYF

d_gene: TRBD1
j_gene: TRBJ1-1
v_gene: TRBV4-3
abundance: few
CDR3nt: TGCGCCAGCAGCCCTCAACAGGGGTGGGACACTGAAGCTTTCTTT
CDR3aa: CASSPQQGWDTEAFF

d_gene: TRBD2
j_gene: TRBJ2-1
v_gene: TRBV29-1
abundance: -
CDR3nt: TGCAGCGTTGCGGCTAGCGGGGGGGCATTGCAGTTCTTC
CDR3aa: CSVAASGGALQFF

d_gene: TRBD1
j_gene: TRBJ1-4
v_gene: TRBV29-1
abundance: -
CDR3nt: TGCAGCGCCTTCCCGGGGACAGGGGAAACTGAAAAACTGTTTTTT
CDR3aa: CSAFPGTGETEKLFF

d_gene: TRBD1
j_gene: TRBJ2-3
v_gene: TRBV9
abundance: -
CDR3nt: TGTGCCAGCAGCGTAGCTACTGGGACAGGGGGAGACACAGATACGCAGTATTTT
CDR3aa: CASSVATGTGGDTDTQYF

d_gene: TRBD1
j_gene: TRBJ2-7
v_gene: TRBV7-8
abundance: -
CDR3nt: TGTGCCAGCAGCTTAGCTGGGACAGGGGCCTACGAGCAGTACTTC
CDR3aa: CASSLAGTGAYEQYF

d_gene: TRBD2
j_gene: TRBJ2-7
v_gene: TRBV11-3
abundance: -
CDR3nt: TGTGCCAGCAGCTTAGCCAGCGGGGGGGCCTCCTACGAGCAGTACTTC
CDR3aa: CASSLASGGASYEQYF